The source of this T cell receptor beta chain is a study of blood T cell repertoires in COVID-19. About the study: Nucleic acid was either cDNA or gDNA, and it came from T cells, B-cell-depleted T cells, or PBMCs.

Original processing notes: Estimated nucleated cell counts came from reference gene primer amplification. Sequencing was performed with immunoSEQ multiplex PCR; in TCRdb, only in-frame clones are kept and a portion is missing. V and J calls plus clone size are reproduced from that table; the DNA served to infer D and trimming. The sample yields about 250,000 clones, 89% seen once. This clone was detected once. The material sequenced was peripheral blood. The receptor was isolated from a woman between 40 and 55 years old who had recovered from COVID-19.

The CDR3 loop reads CATSGGDPYNEQFF. The CDR3 bases are TGTGCCACCAGTGGCGGGGACCCCTACAATGAGCAGTTCTTC. V gene TRBV24-1 combines with J gene TRBJ2-1; possibly TRBD2 for D (6 bases). Trimming shortened V by 5 bases and J by 2 bases, and 9 bases separated the two germline ends. The germline V gene has CDR1 KGHDR and CDR2 SFDVKD. The CDR3 runs to 14 residues.